This is a list of T cell receptor beta chains from one sample in a study of T cells in Graves' hyperthyroidism and ophthalmopathy. TCRdb reanalysed the multiplex PCR reads using MiXCR and keeps one entry per CDR3 protein. The sample has 550,000 to 700,000 distinct CDR3 sequences; roughly 14% are singletons. The sequencing sample was made of blood. The receptors derive from a woman aged 40 to 50 with Graves' ophthalmopathy. Each CDR3 is given with its conserved first and last residue. A D gene is named only where the DNA matches it firmly. The size field is filled for only some rows; it gives once, few, many or a size class.

abundance: .
j_gene: TRBJ1-2
v_gene: TRBV7-2
d_gene: .
CDR3aa: CASSPILAGDYGYTF
CDR3nt: TGTGCCAGCAGCCCTATACTTGCAGGAGACTATGGCTACACCTTC

abundance: few
j_gene: TRBJ1-1
v_gene: TRBV7-9
d_gene: TRBD1
CDR3aa: CASSSGQGFDLEAFF
CDR3nt: TGTGCCAGCAGCTCGGGACAGGGATTTGACTTGGAAGCTTTCTTT

abundance: few
j_gene: TRBJ1-1
v_gene: TRBV18
d_gene: .
CDR3aa: CASSPFEKHTEAFF
CDR3nt: TGTGCCAGCTCACCGTTCGAGAAGCACACTGAAGCTTTCTTT

abundance: .
j_gene: TRBJ2-5
v_gene: TRBV9
d_gene: TRBD2
CDR3aa: CASSPHVTSERTQYF
CDR3nt: TGTGCCAGCAGCCCCCACGTTACTAGCGAGAGAACCCAGTACTTC

abundance: many
j_gene: TRBJ2-7
v_gene: TRBV20-1
d_gene: .
CDR3aa: CSATPTGRAYEQYF
CDR3nt: TGCAGTGCTACCCCGACAGGTCGAGCCTACGAGCAGTACTTC

abundance: .
j_gene: TRBJ2-7
v_gene: TRBV2
d_gene: .
CDR3aa: CASLRSSGTYEQYF
CDR3nt: TGTGCCAGTTTAAGGAGCTCGGGGACCTACGAGCAGTACTTC

abundance: .
j_gene: TRBJ2-5
v_gene: TRBV3-1
d_gene: TRBD2
CDR3aa: CASSQTPGVAGPQETQYF
CDR3nt: TGTGCCAGCAGCCAAACTCCCGGGGTAGCGGGTCCTCAAGAGACCCAGTACTTC

abundance: many
j_gene: TRBJ2-7
v_gene: TRBV28
d_gene: .
CDR3aa: CASSLGGFYEQYF
CDR3nt: TGTGCCAGCAGTTTAGGCGGATTCTACGAGCAGTACTTC

abundance: many
j_gene: TRBJ2-3
v_gene: TRBV6-2/TRBV6-3
d_gene: .
CDR3aa: CASLNEGRPPSTDTQYF
CDR3nt: TGTGCCAGCCTGAATGAGGGACGTCCGCCGAGCACAGACACGCAGTATTTT

abundance: .
j_gene: TRBJ2-7
v_gene: TRBV12-3/TRBV12-4
d_gene: .
CDR3aa: CASSFPGVKGVYEQYF
CDR3nt: TGTGCCAGCAGTTTTCCCGGGGTAAAAGGGGTCTACGAGCAGTACTTC

abundance: .
j_gene: TRBJ2-7
v_gene: TRBV14
d_gene: TRBD2
CDR3aa: CASRNSGRLNEQYF
CDR3nt: TGTGCCAGCAGGAACAGCGGGAGACTGAACGAGCAGTACTTC

abundance: many
j_gene: TRBJ1-2
v_gene: TRBV28
d_gene: .
CDR3aa: CANRPLSLWGYTF
CDR3nt: TGTGCCAATAGACCGTTATCTCTATGGGGCTACACCTTC

abundance: many
j_gene: TRBJ2-7
v_gene: TRBV11-2
d_gene: .
CDR3aa: CASSLDADPVLEQYF
CDR3nt: TGTGCCAGCAGCTTAGATGCGGACCCCGTCTTGGAGCAGTACTTC

abundance: few
j_gene: TRBJ1-2
v_gene: TRBV30
d_gene: .
CDR3aa: CAWSTKGQYYGYTF
CDR3nt: TGTGCCTGGAGTACAAAGGGGCAATACTATGGCTACACCTTC

abundance: many
j_gene: TRBJ1-1
v_gene: TRBV9
d_gene: .
CDR3aa: CASSVEAQGVNTEAFF
CDR3nt: TGTGCCAGCAGCGTAGAAGCCCAGGGCGTGAACACTGAAGCTTTCTTT

abundance: many
j_gene: TRBJ2-2
v_gene: TRBV5-1
d_gene: TRBD2
CDR3aa: CASRLWIRTSGEGAGELFF
CDR3nt: TGCGCCAGCAGACTCTGGATCCGTACTAGCGGGGAGGGGGCCGGGGAGCTGTTTTTT

abundance: many
j_gene: TRBJ1-2
v_gene: TRBV20-1
d_gene: .
CDR3aa: CSARVRGGLDPRGYGYTF
CDR3nt: TGCAGTGCTAGAGTCAGGGGCGGGTTAGATCCCAGAGGCTATGGCTACACCTTC

abundance: many
j_gene: TRBJ2-7
v_gene: TRBV28
d_gene: TRBD2
CDR3aa: CASSRNLAGAYEQYF
CDR3nt: TGTGCCAGCAGCCGAAACCTAGCGGGAGCCTACGAGCAGTACTTC

abundance: many
j_gene: TRBJ2-7
v_gene: TRBV6-1
d_gene: .
CDR3aa: CASRSTATYYEQYF
CDR3nt: TGTGCCAGCAGATCGACAGCAACCTACTACGAGCAGTACTTC

abundance: many
j_gene: TRBJ2-5
v_gene: TRBV28
d_gene: .
CDR3aa: CASRPYSGKATQETQYF
CDR3nt: TGTGCCAGCAGGCCATACTCCGGGAAAGCCACACAAGAGACCCAGTACTTC

abundance: .
j_gene: TRBJ2-5
v_gene: TRBV5-1
d_gene: TRBD2
CDR3aa: CASRLLAGQETQYF
CDR3nt: TGCGCCAGCAGGCTTCTAGCGGGTCAAGAGACCCAGTACTTC

abundance: many
j_gene: TRBJ1-3
v_gene: TRBV6-5
d_gene: .
CDR3aa: CASRRDFGNTIYF
CDR3nt: TGTGCCAGCAGGCGGGATTTTGGAAACACCATATATTTT

abundance: .
j_gene: TRBJ2-2
v_gene: TRBV3-1
d_gene: TRBD2
CDR3aa: CASSQEGHREGRSWSTGELFF
CDR3nt: TGTGCCAGCAGCCAAGAAGGCCATCGGGAGGGCCGCTCTTGGTCGACCGGGGAGCTGTTTTTT

abundance: many
j_gene: TRBJ2-2
v_gene: TRBV11-2
d_gene: .
CDR3aa: CASSSARHLAGELFF
CDR3nt: TGTGCCAGCAGCTCAGCCCGTCATCTGGCCGGGGAGCTGTTTTTT

abundance: many
j_gene: TRBJ2-7
v_gene: TRBV15
d_gene: .
CDR3aa: CATSTGEATYEQYF
CDR3nt: TGTGCCACCAGCACGGGTGAGGCAACCTACGAGCAGTACTTC

abundance: many
j_gene: TRBJ2-7
v_gene: TRBV27
d_gene: .
CDR3aa: CASSVHDATYEQYF
CDR3nt: TGTGCCAGCAGTGTACACGACGCAACCTACGAGCAGTACTTC

abundance: .
j_gene: TRBJ2-7
v_gene: TRBV6-1
d_gene: .
CDR3aa: CASRPTKSSYEQYF
CDR3nt: TGTGCCAGCAGACCGACCAAGAGCTCCTACGAGCAGTACTTC

abundance: few
j_gene: TRBJ2-7
v_gene: TRBV7-6
d_gene: TRBD2
CDR3aa: CASSLGSAGAYEQYF
CDR3nt: TGTGCCAGCAGCTTAGGGTCAGCGGGAGCCTACGAGCAGTACTTC

abundance: few
j_gene: TRBJ1-3
v_gene: TRBV6-1
d_gene: .
CDR3aa: CASIRAGDFGNTIYF
CDR3nt: TGTGCCAGCATAAGGGCAGGGGACTTTGGAAACACCATATATTTT

abundance: many
j_gene: TRBJ2-7
v_gene: TRBV20-1
d_gene: TRBD1
CDR3aa: CSARQGLEQYF
CDR3nt: TGCAGTGCCAGACAGGGTCTCGAGCAGTACTTC

abundance: .
j_gene: TRBJ2-2
v_gene: TRBV5-6
d_gene: .
CDR3aa: CASSLGFVGTNTGELFF
CDR3nt: TGTGCCAGCAGCTTGGGTTTTGTCGGGACGAACACCGGGGAGCTGTTTTTT

abundance: many
j_gene: TRBJ2-7
v_gene: TRBV6-5
d_gene: .
CDR3aa: CAILTVTYEQYF
CDR3nt: TGTGCCATCCTGACGGTAACCTACGAGCAGTACTTC

abundance: many
j_gene: TRBJ2-7
v_gene: TRBV19
d_gene: TRBD1
CDR3aa: CASSSQPWTGQYYEQYF
CDR3nt: TGTGCCAGTAGTTCACAACCCTGGACAGGACAGTACTACGAGCAGTACTTC

abundance: many
j_gene: TRBJ2-7
v_gene: TRBV30
d_gene: TRBD2
CDR3aa: CAWRSGRRDEQYF
CDR3nt: TGTGCCTGGAGAAGCGGGAGAAGGGACGAGCAGTACTTC

abundance: many
j_gene: TRBJ1-2
v_gene: TRBV6-5
d_gene: .
CDR3aa: CASSPRGNYGYTF
CDR3nt: TGTGCCAGCAGTCCTCGGGGGAACTATGGCTACACCTTC

abundance: many
j_gene: TRBJ2-5
v_gene: TRBV20-1
d_gene: .
CDR3aa: CSASDLVVQETQYF
CDR3nt: TGCAGTGCTAGCGATCTAGTGGTCCAAGAGACCCAGTACTTC

abundance: many
j_gene: TRBJ1-1
v_gene: TRBV7-3
d_gene: .
CDR3aa: CASSPQPGVNTEAFF
CDR3nt: TGTGCCAGCAGCCCCCAACCAGGGGTGAACACTGAAGCTTTCTTT

abundance: few
j_gene: TRBJ2-7
v_gene: TRBV28
d_gene: .
CDR3aa: CATQPDRRQDLYEQYF
CDR3nt: TGTGCCACCCAACCCGACCGCCGACAGGACCTCTACGAGCAGTACTTC

abundance: few
j_gene: TRBJ1-2
v_gene: TRBV20-1
d_gene: TRBD1
CDR3aa: CSAPGQGAYGYTF
CDR3nt: TGCAGTGCTCCCGGACAGGGGGCTTATGGCTACACCTTC

abundance: many
j_gene: TRBJ2-5
v_gene: TRBV15
d_gene: .
CDR3aa: CATSRGVAENQETQYF
CDR3nt: TGTGCCACCAGCAGAGGCGTAGCGGAAAACCAAGAGACCCAGTACTTC

abundance: many
j_gene: TRBJ1-5
v_gene: TRBV28
d_gene: .
CDR3aa: CASSFYGQAQHF
CDR3nt: TGTGCCAGCAGTTTTTATGGGCAGGCCCAGCATTTT